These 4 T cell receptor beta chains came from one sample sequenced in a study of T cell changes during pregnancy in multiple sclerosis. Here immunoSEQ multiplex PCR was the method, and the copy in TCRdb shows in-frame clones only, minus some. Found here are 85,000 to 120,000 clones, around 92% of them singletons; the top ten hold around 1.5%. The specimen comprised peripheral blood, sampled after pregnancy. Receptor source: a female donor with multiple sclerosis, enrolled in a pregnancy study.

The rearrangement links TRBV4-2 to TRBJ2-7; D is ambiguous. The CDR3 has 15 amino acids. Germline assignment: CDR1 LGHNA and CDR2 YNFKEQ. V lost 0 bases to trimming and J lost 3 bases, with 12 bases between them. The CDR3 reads CASSQDRGAFYEQYF. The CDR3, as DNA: TGTGCCAGCAGCCAAGATAGAGGCGCCTTCTACGAGCAGTACTTC.

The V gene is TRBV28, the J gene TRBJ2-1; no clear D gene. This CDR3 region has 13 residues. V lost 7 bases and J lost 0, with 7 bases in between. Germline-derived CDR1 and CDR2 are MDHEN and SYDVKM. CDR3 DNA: TGTGCCAGCAATCGTTACTCCTACAATGAGCAGTTCTTC. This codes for CASNRYSYNEQFF.

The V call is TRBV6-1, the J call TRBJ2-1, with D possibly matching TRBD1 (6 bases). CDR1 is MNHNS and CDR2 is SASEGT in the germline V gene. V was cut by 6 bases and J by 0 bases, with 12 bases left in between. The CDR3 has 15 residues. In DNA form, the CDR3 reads TGTGCCAGCAGGTCCGCCAGGGGCTCCTACAATGAGCAGTTCTTC. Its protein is CASRSARGSYNEQFF.

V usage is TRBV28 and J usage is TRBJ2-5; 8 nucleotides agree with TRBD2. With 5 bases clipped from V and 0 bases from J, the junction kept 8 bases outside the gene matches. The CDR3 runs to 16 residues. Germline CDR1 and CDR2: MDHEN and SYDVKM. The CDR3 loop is CASSEIAGSYQETQYF. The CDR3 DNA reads TGTGCCAGCAGTGAAATAGCGGGATCGTACCAAGAGACCCAGTACTTC.